The clone carrying this TCR beta chain was counted only a few times. This entry is derived from a study of cytomegalovirus exposure and HLA in healthy donors. PCR amplification relied on 60 Vbeta primers (plus 13 Jbeta primers). Libraries were prepared by immunoSEQ multiplex PCR; TCRdb keeps only in-frame clonotypes and omits some of them. The sample contains roughly 170,000 clones, roughly four fifths of which appear only once. The CDR3 extends over 13 amino acids. V shed 4 bases, J shed 8 bases, and the junction held 8 bases outside the gene matches. The V gene's germline CDR1 is GTSNPN and CDR2 SVGIG (reference sequence).

Sequenced sample: PBMCs. V usage is TRBV30 and J usage is TRBJ1-1, with 9 bases fitting TRBD1. This clonotype was obtained from a man aged 50-59 years in good health and CMV-seronegative. The CDR3 is CAWTGQGMKEAFF. The CDR3 nucleotides read TGTGCCTGGACGGGACAGGGCATGAAAGAAGCTTTCTTT.